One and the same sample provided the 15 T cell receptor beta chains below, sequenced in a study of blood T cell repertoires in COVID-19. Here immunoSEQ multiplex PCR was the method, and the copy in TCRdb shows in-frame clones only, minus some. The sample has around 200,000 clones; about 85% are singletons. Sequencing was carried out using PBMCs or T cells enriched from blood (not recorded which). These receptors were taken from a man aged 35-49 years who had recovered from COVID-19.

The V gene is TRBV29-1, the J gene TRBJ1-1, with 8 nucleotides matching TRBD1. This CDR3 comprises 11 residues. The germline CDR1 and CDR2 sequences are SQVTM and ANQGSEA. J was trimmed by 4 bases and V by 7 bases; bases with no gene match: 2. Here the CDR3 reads CSARGPTEAFF. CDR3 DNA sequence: TGCAGCGCCAGGGGGCCCACTGAAGCTTTCTTT. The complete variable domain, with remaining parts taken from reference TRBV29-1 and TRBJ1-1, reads SAVISQKPSRDICQRGTSLTIQCQVDSQVTMMFWYRQQPGQSLTLIATANQGSEATYESGFVIDKFPISRPNLTFSTLTVSNMSPEDSSIYLCSARGPTEAFFGQGTRLTVV.

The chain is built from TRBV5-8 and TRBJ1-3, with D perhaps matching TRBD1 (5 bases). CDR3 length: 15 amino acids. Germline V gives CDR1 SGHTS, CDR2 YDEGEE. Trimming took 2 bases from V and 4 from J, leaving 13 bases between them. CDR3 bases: TGTGCCAGCAGCTTCGCCGGGACTACGGGAAACACCATATATTTT. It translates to CASSFAGTTGNTIYF.

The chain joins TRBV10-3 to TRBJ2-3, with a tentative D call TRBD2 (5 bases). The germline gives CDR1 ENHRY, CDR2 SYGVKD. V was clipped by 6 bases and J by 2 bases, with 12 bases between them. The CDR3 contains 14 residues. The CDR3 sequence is CAISPDYTTDTQYF. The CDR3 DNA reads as TGTGCCATCAGCCCCGACTATACCACAGATACGCAGTATTTT.

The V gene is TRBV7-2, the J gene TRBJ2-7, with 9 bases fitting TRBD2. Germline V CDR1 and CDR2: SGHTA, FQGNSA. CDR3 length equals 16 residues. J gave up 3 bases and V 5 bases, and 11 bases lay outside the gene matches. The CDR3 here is CASSPLGGRAYYEQYF. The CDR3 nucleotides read TGTGCCAGCAGCCCCTTAGGCGGGAGGGCCTACTACGAGCAGTACTTC.

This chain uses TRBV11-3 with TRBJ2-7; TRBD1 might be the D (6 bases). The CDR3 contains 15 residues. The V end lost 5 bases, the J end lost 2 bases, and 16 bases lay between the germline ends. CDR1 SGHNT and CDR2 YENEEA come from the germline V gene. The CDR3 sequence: CASSGLRQVAYEQYF. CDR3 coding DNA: TGTGCCAGCAGCGGACTTAGACAGGTGGCCTACGAGCAGTACTTC.

CDR3 loop: CASSGDRAQADGYTF. The CDR3 nucleotides read TGCGCCAGCAGCGGGGACAGGGCCCAAGCAGATGGCTACACCTTC. The V and J genes are TRBV5-1 and TRBJ1-2, with TRBD1 identical over 9 bases. Germline loops: CDR1 SGHRS, CDR2 YFSETQ. This CDR3 is built from 15 residues. V was pared by 4 bases and J by 6 bases, with 10 bases of the junction left unmatched.

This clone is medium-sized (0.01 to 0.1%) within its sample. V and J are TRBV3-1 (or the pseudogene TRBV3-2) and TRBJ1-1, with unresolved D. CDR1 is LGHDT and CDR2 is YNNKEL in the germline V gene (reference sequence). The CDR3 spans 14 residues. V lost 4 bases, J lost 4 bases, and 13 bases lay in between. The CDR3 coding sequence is TGTGCCAGCAGCCCCGGTGCGGCGGTCACTGAAGCTTTCTTT. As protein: CASSPGAAVTEAFF.

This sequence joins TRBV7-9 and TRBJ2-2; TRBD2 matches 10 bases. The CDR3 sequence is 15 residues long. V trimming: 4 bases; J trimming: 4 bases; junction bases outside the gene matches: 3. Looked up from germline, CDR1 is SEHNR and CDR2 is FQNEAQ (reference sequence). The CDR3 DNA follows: TGTGCCAGCAGCTCGGCTAGCGGGGGCACCGGGGAGCTGTTTTTT. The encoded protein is CASSSASGGTGELFF.

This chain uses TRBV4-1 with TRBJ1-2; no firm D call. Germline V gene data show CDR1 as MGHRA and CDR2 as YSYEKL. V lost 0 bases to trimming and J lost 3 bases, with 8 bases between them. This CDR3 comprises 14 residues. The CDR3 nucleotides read TGCGCCAGCAGCCAAGATCTAACGGACTATGGCTACACCTTC. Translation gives CASSQDLTDYGYTF.

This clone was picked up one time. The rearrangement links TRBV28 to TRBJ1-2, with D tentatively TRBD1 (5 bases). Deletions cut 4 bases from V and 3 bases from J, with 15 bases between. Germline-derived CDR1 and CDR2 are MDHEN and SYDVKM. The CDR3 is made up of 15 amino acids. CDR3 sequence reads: CASSSASGGYYGYTF. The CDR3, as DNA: TGTGCCAGCAGTTCCGCAAGCGGGGGATACTATGGCTACACCTTC.

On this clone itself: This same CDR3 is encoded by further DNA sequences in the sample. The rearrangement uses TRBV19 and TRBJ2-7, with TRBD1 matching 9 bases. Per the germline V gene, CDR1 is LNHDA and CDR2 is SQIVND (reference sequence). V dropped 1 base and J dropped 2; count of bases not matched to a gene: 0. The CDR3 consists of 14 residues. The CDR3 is CASSIGQGAYEQYF. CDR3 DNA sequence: TGTGCCAGTAGTATAGGACAGGGGGCCTACGAGCAGTACTTC. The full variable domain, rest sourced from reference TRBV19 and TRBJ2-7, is DGGITQSPKYLFRKEGQNVTLSCEQNLNHDAMYWYRQDPGQGLRLIYYSQIVNDFQKGDIAEGYSVSREKKESFPLTVTSAQKNPTAFYLCASSIGQGAYEQYFGPGTRLTVT.

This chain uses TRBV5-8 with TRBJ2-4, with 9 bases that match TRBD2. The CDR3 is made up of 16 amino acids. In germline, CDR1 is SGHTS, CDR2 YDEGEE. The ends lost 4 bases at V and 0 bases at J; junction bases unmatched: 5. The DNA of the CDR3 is TGTGCCAGCAGCGCGGGACTAGCCTTAGCCAAAAACATTCAGTACTTC. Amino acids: CASSAGLALAKNIQYF.

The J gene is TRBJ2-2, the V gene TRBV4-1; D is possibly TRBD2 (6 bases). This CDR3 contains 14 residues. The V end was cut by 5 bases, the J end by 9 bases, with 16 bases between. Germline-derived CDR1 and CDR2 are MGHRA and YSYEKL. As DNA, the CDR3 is TGCGCCAGCAGCGCAACGGCCGGGAGCAGGGAGCTGTTTTTT. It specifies CASSATAGSRELFF.

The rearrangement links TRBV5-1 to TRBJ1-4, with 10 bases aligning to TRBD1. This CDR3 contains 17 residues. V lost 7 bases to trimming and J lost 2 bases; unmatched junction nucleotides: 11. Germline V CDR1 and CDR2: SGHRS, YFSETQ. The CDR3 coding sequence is TGCGCCAGCTCCGACCCGACAGGGGGCAGGACTAATGAAAAACTGTTTTTT. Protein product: CASSDPTGGRTNEKLFF. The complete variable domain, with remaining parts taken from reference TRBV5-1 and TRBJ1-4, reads KAGVTQTPRYLIKTRGQQVTLSCSPISGHRSVSWYQQTPGQGLQFLFEYFSETQRNKGNFPGRFSGRQFSNSRSEMNVSTLELGDSALYLCASSDPTGGRTNEKLFFGSGTQLSVL.

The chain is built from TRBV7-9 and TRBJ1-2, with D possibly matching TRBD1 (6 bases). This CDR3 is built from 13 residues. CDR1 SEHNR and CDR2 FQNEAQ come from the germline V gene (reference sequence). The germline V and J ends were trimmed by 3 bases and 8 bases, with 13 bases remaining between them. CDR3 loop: CASSLDSFPGYTF. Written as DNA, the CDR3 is TGTGCCAGCAGCTTGGACAGCTTCCCCGGCTACACCTTC.